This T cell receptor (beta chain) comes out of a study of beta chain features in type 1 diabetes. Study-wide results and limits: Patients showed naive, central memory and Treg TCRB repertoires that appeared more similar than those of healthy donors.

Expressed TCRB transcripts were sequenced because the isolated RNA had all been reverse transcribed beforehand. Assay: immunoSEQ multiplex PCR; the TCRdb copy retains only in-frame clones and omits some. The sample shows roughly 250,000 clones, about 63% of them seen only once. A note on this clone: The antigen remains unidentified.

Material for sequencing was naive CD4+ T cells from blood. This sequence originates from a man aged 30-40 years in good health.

The CDR3 sequence is CASSEGTALSTDTQYF. The CDR3 DNA reads TGTGCCAGCAGCGAGGGGACAGCTCTAAGCACAGATACGCAGTATTTT. This chain connects TRBV9 to TRBJ2-3; the match to TRBD1 covers 7 bases. The V and J ends lost 3 bases and 0 bases, in that order; junction bases with no gene match: 7. Germline loops: CDR1 SGDLS, CDR2 YYNGEE. CDR3 size: 16 residues.